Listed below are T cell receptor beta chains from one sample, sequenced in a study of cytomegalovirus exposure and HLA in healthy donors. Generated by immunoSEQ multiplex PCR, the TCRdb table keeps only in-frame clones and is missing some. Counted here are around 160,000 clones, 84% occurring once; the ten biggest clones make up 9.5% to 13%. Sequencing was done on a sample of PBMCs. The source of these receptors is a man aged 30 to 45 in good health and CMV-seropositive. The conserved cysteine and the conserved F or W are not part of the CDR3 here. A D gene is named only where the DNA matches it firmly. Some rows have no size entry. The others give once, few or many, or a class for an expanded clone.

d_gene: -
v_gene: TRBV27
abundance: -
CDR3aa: ASSPPPSANTGELF

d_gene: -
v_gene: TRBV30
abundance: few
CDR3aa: AWSVTSSYNEQF

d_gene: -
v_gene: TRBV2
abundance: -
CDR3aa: ASSEMASGAF

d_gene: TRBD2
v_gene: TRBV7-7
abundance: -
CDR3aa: ASSPSGTSVHGELF

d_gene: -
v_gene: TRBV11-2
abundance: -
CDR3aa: ASSFTAPHPYEQY

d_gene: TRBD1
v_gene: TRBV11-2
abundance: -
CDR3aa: ASSEGQGSTDTQY

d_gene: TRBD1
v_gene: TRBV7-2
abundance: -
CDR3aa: ASSLGWTGLSNQPQH

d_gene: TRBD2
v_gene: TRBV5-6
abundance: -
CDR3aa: ASNAGGKSYNEQF

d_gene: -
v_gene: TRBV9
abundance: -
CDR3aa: ASSRDTQYTGELF

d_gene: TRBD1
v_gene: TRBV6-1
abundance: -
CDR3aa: ASSPRQGTNTEAF

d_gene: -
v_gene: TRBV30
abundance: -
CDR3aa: AWGTNYGYT

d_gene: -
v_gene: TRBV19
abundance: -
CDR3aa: ASSSGTRGDNEQF

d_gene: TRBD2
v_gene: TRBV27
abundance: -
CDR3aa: ASRTTPTSGMTDTQY

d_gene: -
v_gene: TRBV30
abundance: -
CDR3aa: AWSDRGQPQH

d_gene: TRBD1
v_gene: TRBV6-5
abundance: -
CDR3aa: ASSHGGQGWTEAF

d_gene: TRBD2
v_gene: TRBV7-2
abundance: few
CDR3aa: ASGLVGGTETQY

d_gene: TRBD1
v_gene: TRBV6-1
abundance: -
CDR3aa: ASTQPAGGYGYT

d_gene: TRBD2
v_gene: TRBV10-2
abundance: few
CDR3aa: ASRARPSGDGGTQY

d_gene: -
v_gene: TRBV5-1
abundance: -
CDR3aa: ASSLFEPPGGKLF

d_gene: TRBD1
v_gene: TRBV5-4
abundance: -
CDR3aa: ASSPTGVRDEQY

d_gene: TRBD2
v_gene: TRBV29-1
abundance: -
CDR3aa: SVEGGGAGNEQF

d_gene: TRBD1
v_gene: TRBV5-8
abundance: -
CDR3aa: ASSLGPGGIRAGNTIY

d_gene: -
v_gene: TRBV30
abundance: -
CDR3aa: AWSTSEIAWVQY

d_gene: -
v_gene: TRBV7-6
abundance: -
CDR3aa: ASSPGGNPYNEQF

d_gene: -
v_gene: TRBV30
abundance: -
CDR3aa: AWSEGGGHRYT

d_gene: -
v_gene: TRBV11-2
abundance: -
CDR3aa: ASSPGFSYEQY

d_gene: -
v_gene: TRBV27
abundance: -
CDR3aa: ASSLFWQASTYEQY

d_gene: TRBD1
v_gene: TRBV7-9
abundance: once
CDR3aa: ASSLQGTGETQY

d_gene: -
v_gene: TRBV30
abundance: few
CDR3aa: AWREGDRDTGELF

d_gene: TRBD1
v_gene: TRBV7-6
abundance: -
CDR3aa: ASSFGTGHAF

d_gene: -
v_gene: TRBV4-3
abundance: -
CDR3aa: ASSQVVGVTDTQY

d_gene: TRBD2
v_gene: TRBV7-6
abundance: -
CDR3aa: ASSLLSGTSFAEQY

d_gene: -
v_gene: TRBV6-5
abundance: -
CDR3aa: ASSYGPFQNIQY

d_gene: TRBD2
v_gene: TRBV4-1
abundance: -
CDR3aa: ASSQVWTSGRVDTQY

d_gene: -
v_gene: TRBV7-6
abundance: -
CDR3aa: ASSLRIEGGNEQY

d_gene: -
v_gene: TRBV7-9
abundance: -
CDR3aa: ASSPGALNTEAF

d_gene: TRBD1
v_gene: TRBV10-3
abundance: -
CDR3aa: AIRGQLDTEAF

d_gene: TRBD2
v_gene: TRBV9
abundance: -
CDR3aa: ASSVGIGEGETQY

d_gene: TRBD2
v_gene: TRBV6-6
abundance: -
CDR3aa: ASSGVSGIPDTQY

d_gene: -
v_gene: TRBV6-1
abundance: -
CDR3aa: ASSPTQGPAVGYT

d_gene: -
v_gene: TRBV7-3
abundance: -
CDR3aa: ASSPTGAQETQY

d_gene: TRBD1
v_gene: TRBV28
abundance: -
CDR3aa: AGKGTGSYEQY

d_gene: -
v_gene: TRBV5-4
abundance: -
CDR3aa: ASSLMVGAEPDTQY

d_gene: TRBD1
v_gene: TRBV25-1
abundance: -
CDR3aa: ASAPGGRNTEAF

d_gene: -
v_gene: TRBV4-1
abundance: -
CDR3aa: ASSHLGGTIYTEAF

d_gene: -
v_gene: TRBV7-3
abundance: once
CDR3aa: ASSLIGGGNTEAF

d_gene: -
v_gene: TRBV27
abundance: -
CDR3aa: ASSPISGLVYNEQF

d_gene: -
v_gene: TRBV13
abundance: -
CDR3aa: ASSLAGVDEQY

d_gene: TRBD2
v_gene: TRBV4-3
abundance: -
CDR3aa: ASSQDYGGGYNEQF

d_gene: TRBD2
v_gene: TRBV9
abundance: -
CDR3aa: ASNPAGGGGTDTQY

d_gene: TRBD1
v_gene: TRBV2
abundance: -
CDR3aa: ASSEERGPADQPQH

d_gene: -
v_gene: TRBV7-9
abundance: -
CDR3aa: ASSSYNRGGYEQY

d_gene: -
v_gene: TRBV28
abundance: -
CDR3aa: ASSLLAQNTEAF